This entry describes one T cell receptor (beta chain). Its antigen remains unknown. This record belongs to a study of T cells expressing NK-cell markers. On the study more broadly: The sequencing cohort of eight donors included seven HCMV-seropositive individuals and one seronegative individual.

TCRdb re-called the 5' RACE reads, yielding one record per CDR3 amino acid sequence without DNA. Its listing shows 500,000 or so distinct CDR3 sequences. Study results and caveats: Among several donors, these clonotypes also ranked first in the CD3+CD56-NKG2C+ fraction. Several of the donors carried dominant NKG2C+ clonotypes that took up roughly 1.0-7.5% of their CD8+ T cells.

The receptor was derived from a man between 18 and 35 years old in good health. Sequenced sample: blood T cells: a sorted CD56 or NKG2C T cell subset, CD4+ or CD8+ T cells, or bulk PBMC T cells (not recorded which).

The CDR3 protein is CASGGPGVGEQFF. The chain links TRBV5-1 to TRBJ2-1; with no DNA, the TCRdb D assignment of TRBD1 cannot be verified. Looked up from germline, CDR1 is SGHRS and CDR2 is YFSETQ. There are 13 residues in the CDR3. The complete variable domain, with remaining parts taken from reference TRBV5-1 and TRBJ2-1, reads KAGVTQTPRYLIKTRGQQVTLSCSPISGHRSVSWYQQTPGQGLQFLFEYFSETQRNKGNFPGRFSGRQFSNSRSEMNVSTLELGDSALYLCASGGPGVGEQFFGPGTRLTVL.